The present entry profiles one T cell receptor beta chain with its context. What antigen it recognizes has not been identified. Qualities for individual bases were not recorded, and no much larger clone is one base off. TCRdb shows the sequencer as Illumina HiSeq 2500. An approximately 20-cycle PCR with Phusion amplified the TCRs, pairing a constant-region primer with the adapter that was attached to the V primers. Isolated mRNA was amplified with the MessageAmp II aRNA Amplification Kit, using a roughly 15-hour in vitro transcription at 37°C. The Dynabeads mRNA DIRECT Purification Kit was used to isolate mRNA for TCR sequencing. A second approximately 25-cycle Phusion PCR added indexed Illumina adapters, and products were purified with AMPure XP beads. On the authors' methods: Using custom Perl scripts, TCR sequences encoding the same protein were pooled, out-of-frame sequences were removed, and the abundance of each clonotype was computed. Any TCR sequence supported by only a single read was excluded from analysis. Repertoire metrics included Shannon entropy, Gini index, clonality, richness, and frequency of TCRs shared between repertoires. TCRdb took the public reads, trimmed them with fastp at Q25, ran MiXCR for clone calling and kept in-frame beta chains. Each entry merges the rows of one CDR3 protein and shows their most common DNA and genes. The authors' filters were not applied to this entry. This sample lists 50,000 or so distinct CDR3 sequences; around a third were detected once. The top ten clonotypes cover under 8.5% of the sample.

Trimming takes 5 bases from V and 6 bases from J, and the germline ends sit 9 bases apart. Per the germline V gene (reference sequence), GTSNPN is the CDR1 and SVGIG is the CDR2. There are 11 amino acids in the CDR3, from cysteine to phenylalanine inclusive. Only the CDR3 region is kept as DNA, spanning 33 bases read in frame from base 1. The source of the sample is a study of low-dose radiotherapy and immunotherapy resistance in tumors (dated by TCRdb to 2022 to 2024). Looking at the study overall: Cohort 1 received 0.5 Gy per fraction every 2 weeks, with a prescribed total PTV dose of 6.5 Gy. For Cohort 2, the dose was 1 Gy per fraction given every two weeks, adding up to 13 Gy in total across 26 weeks. Nivolumab and ipilimumab were both given intravenously, with nivolumab at a 240 mg flat dose every two weeks and ipilimumab at 1 mg/kg every six weeks. Intravenous cyclophosphamide at 200 mg/m2 was administered every two weeks, one day ahead of each radiation and immunotherapy administration. Starting on cycle 1 day 1, patients took 300 mg of aspirin by mouth once a day for four cycles. To make first-strand cDNA, Superscript III was used along with a set of TRAV- and TRBV-specific primers so that both the TCRalpha and TCRbeta chains were covered. Trial participants were not randomized into treatment groups. The translational analysis covered eight patients: three from the first dose cohort and the first five from the second dose cohort.

In the paper's terms, the time point label means: after trial treatment. What the treatment or condition label conveys for this sample: LDRT plus nivolumab, ipilimumab, low-dose cyclophosphamide and aspirin (RACIN trial). The donors came from RACIN, which was a single-arm phase I dose-escalation trial that paired nivolumab and ipilimumab with aspirin, low-dose cyclophosphamide and low-dose radiotherapy. Patients were eligible if they had advanced solid tumors that were TIL-negative. The input for sequencing was PBMCs, taken after low-dose radiotherapy plus immunotherapy. The TCR comes from a male donor with rectosigmoid adenocarcinoma. The chain links TRBV30 with TRBJ2-3; no confident D gene assignment can be made. The DNA sequence reads TGTGCCTGGGCCCGACCCGATACGCAGTATTTT. Translated, it gives CAWARPDTQYF.